This passage covers 20 T cell receptor beta chains from one sample sequenced in a study of CD8 T cells in ankylosing spondylitis. Each CDR3 protein is one row after TCRdb ran MiXCR on the 5' RACE reads. The sample has about 260,000 distinct CDR3 sequences, approximately 24% seen once. Source material: blood, either unsorted or a sorted T cell fraction (not recorded which). These receptors were obtained from a male donor with ankylosing spondylitis or in good health (not recorded which).

CDR3 region: CAISEVRGNEQFF. The CDR3 region has the DNA TGTGCCATCAGTGAGGTACGGGGAAATGAGCAGTTCTTC. The chain joins TRBV10-3 to TRBJ2-1; a possible D gene is TRBD2 (5 bases). Germline CDR1 reads ENHRY; CDR2 reads SYGVKD. CDR3 length: 13 residues. V shed 2 bases and J shed 7 bases, with 9 bases lying between them.

This clonotype has only a few counts. The chain recombines TRBV20-1 with TRBJ2-5; D ambiguous. V was trimmed by 0 bases and J by 5 bases, leaving 10 bases between them. The length of the CDR3 is 13 residues. The germline gives CDR1 DFQATT, CDR2 SNEGSKA (reference sequence). The CDR3 sequence: CSARDPSLETQYF. The CDR3 nucleotides are TGCAGTGCTAGAGATCCTAGTTTGGAGACCCAGTACTTC.

The rearrangement uses TRBV12-3 or TRBV12-4 and TRBJ2-3; D may be TRBD1 or TRBD2 (6 bases each). The V end was cut by 5 bases, the J end by 1 base, with 16 bases between. This CDR3 is 16 amino acids long. In nucleotides, the CDR3 is TGTGCCAGCAGTGCCGCGTTGGGGGGCCGCACAGATACGCAGTATTTT. Protein sequence: CASSAALGGRTDTQYF.

This clonotype was counted many times. The chain is built from TRBV5-1 and TRBJ1-2, with TRBD1 as a possible D gene (5 bases). Germline loops: CDR1 SGHRS, CDR2 YFSETQ. CDR3 length equals 16 residues. Trimming shortened V by 0 bases and J by 7 bases, and 19 bases separated the two germline ends. The CDR3 here is CASSLADGGRLFGYTF. CDR3 DNA sequence: TGCGCCAGCAGCTTGGCCGACGGGGGACGGCTGTTTGGCTACACCTTC. The entire variable domain, with the rest obtained from reference TRBV5-1 and TRBJ1-2, is as follows: KAGVTQTPRYLIKTRGQQVTLSCSPISGHRSVSWYQQTPGQGLQFLFEYFSETQRNKGNFPGRFSGRQFSNSRSEMNVSTLELGDSALYLCASSLADGGRLFGYTFGSGTRLTVV.

The sample holds a few counts of this clonotype. V gene TRBV20-1 combines with J gene TRBJ1-1, with D perhaps TRBD1 (6 bases). V lost 1 base to trimming and J lost 0 bases, with 6 bases between them. Germline-derived CDR1 and CDR2 are DFQATT and SNEGSKA (reference sequence). This CDR3 contains 13 residues. CDR3 nucleotides: TGCAGTGCTAGAGGGACAGTGAACACTGAAGCTTTCTTT. This codes for CSARGTVNTEAFF.

The chain uses TRBV12-3 or TRBV12-4 and TRBJ2-3; either TRBD1 or TRBD2 may fit D (6 bases each). V was pared by 5 bases and J by 3 bases, with 18 bases between. The CDR3 totals 16 residues. The CDR3 sequence: CASSPGAQGGTDTQYF. CDR3 DNA sequence: TGTGCCAGCAGTCCTGGGGCACAGGGAGGAACAGATACGCAGTATTTT.

This clonotype was counted many times. The junction departs from the called germline gene at one end, perhaps through a read error. The genes are TRBV10-2 and TRBJ2-7; possible D gene TRBD1, 6 bases. The germline gives CDR1 WSHSY, CDR2 SAAADI. This CDR3 has 11 amino acids. The CDR3 reads CASSATGLSSF. In nucleotides, the CDR3 is TGCGCCAGCAGTGCGACAGGTCTCAGCTCCTTC.

The chain uses TRBV18 and TRBJ2-7, with 8 bases aligning to TRBD1. Germline trimming cut 5 bases from V and 4 bases from J; bases unmatched to any gene: 4. This CDR3 comprises 13 residues. Germline V gene lookup returns CDR1 KGHSH and CDR2 LQKENI. The CDR3 bases are TGTGCCAGCTCAGGACAGGGAAGGTACGAGCAGTACTTC. The encoded protein is CASSGQGRYEQYF.

This clonotype has a handful of counts. The chain's CDR3 is CASSLSGLAVQETQYF. The CDR3 nucleotides read TGTGCCAGCAGTTTAAGTGGACTAGCGGTCCAAGAGACCCAGTACTTC. The rearrangement joins TRBV12-3 or TRBV12-4 to TRBJ2-5; 10 nucleotides match TRBD2. This CDR3 contains 16 residues. Trimming removed 2 bases from V and 1 base from J; junction bases left unmatched: 4.

CDR3 in DNA: TGTGCCAGCAGCGTAGGGATAGACTCCCTGACCTACGAGCAGTACTTC. Translating gives CASSVGIDSLTYEQYF. This chain joins TRBV9 and TRBJ2-7; no clear D gene. The germline gives CDR1 SGDLS, CDR2 YYNGEE. Trimming pared 0 bases from V and 2 bases from J, leaving 15 bases between. CDR3 length equals 16 residues. Drawing the rest from reference TRBV9 and TRBJ2-7, the complete variable domain is DSGVTQTPKHLITATGQRVTLRCSPRSGDLSVYWYQQSLDQGLQFLIQYYNGEERAKGNILERFSAQQFPDLHSELNLSSLELGDSALYFCASSVGIDSLTYEQYFGPGTRLTVT.

The chain links TRBV20-1 to TRBJ2-7; 8 positions agree with TRBD1. The J segment lost 2 bases and the V segment lost 0 bases, leaving 6 bases of the junction unmatched. Looked up from germline, CDR1 is DFQATT and CDR2 is SNEGSKA (reference sequence). This CDR3 comprises 15 residues. Written as DNA, the CDR3 is TGCAGTGCTAGAGATCTGACAGGGGTGCCCTACGAGCAGTACTTC. Amino acid sequence: CSARDLTGVPYEQYF.

The chain joins TRBV12-3 or TRBV12-4 to TRBJ1-1, with D possibly matching TRBD1 (5 bases). V lost 2 bases to trimming and J lost 8 bases, with 15 bases between them. This CDR3 has 14 amino acids. The CDR3 sequence is CASSLSQGRPEAFF. CDR3 DNA: TGTGCCAGCAGTTTAAGTCAGGGTCGCCCGGAAGCTTTCTTT.

This clonotype was detected a few times. The chain carries TRBV20-1 and TRBJ2-1, with 9 bases lining up with TRBD1. Trimming removed 4 bases from V and 9 bases from J; junction bases left unmatched: 10. This CDR3 spans 14 amino acids. The V gene's germline CDR1 is DFQATT and CDR2 SNEGSKA (reference sequence). The DNA of the CDR3 is TGCAGTGCTATAAGTCCCGGGACAGGGACTGAGCAGTTCTTC. As protein: CSAISPGTGTEQFF.

This clonotype was counted ten times or more. V is TRBV12-3 or TRBV12-4 and J is TRBJ2-2; no clear D. CDR3 length: 15 residues. V was cut by 6 bases and J by 0 bases, with 11 bases left in between. The DNA for the CDR3 is TGTGCCAGCAGCAGCAGATCCGCGAACACCGGGGAGCTGTTTTTT. It specifies CASSSRSANTGELFF.

Many counts were recorded for this clonotype. V and J are TRBV30 and TRBJ1-6; 8 bases map to TRBD1. The J segment lost 9 bases and the V segment lost 5 bases, leaving 6 bases of the junction unmatched. CDR3 size: 13 residues. Germline loops: CDR1 GTSNPN, CDR2 SVGIG (reference sequence). DNA for the CDR3: TGTGCCTGGGCCGCAGGGGGCGGTTCACCCCTCCACTTT. Its translation is CAWAAGGGSPLHF.

This clonotype appeared many times. V usage is TRBV2 and J usage is TRBJ1-2; 9 bases agree with TRBD1. Germline lookup yields CDR1 SNHLY and CDR2 FYNNEI. The CDR3 runs 14 residues. The J segment lost 2 bases and the V segment lost 5 bases, leaving 3 bases of the junction unmatched. CDR3 sequence reads: CASSPGQGNYGYTF. The CDR3 DNA is TGTGCCAGCAGTCCGGGACAGGGAAACTATGGCTACACCTTC.

V gene TRBV29-1 combines with J gene TRBJ2-7; unclear D gene. CDR1 and CDR2 (germline): SQVTM, ANQGSEA. With 4 bases removed from V and 3 bases from J, the gap between germline ends came to 7 bases. The CDR3 is 11 residues long. The DNA of the CDR3 is TGCAGCGTTGTTGACGACTACGAGCAGTACTTC. Protein: CSVVDDYEQYF.

This clonotype has ten or more counts. The V call is TRBV29-1, the J call TRBJ2-1, with a tentative D call TRBD1 (5 bases). The CDR3 spans 14 residues. Per germline, CDR1 SQVTM and CDR2 ANQGSEA. Trimming removed 1 base at V and 7 bases at J, with 14 bases between. CDR3 nucleotides: TGCAGCGTTGAAGCAGCTCTCAGGGCGAATGAGCAGTTCTTC. Amino acid sequence: CSVEAALRANEQFF.

This clonotype appeared many times. V and J are TRBV20-1 and TRBJ2-3; 8 nucleotides line up with TRBD2. The V and J ends lost 6 bases and 2 bases, in that order; junction bases with no gene match: 10. The CDR3 runs to 15 residues. Per germline, CDR1 DFQATT and CDR2 SNEGSKA (reference sequence). As DNA, the CDR3 is TGCAGTGCCGCCGGGACTAGGGCTTACACAGATACGCAGTATTTT. This translates into CSAAGTRAYTDTQYF.

In this sample, this clonotype turned up a few times. The chain couples TRBV6-1 to TRBJ2-5; TRBD2 agrees at 10 bases. V lost 7 bases, J lost 4 bases, and 3 bases stayed unmatched. The CDR3 length is 13 residues. Germline CDR1 MNHNS, CDR2 SASEGT. The CDR3 loop is CASNIAGGETQYF. In DNA form, the CDR3 reads TGTGCCAGCAATATAGCGGGAGGAGAGACCCAGTACTTC.